This is a list of T cell receptor beta chains from one sample in a study of CD8 T cells in ankylosing spondylitis. In TCRdb, the 5' RACE reads were re-called with MiXCR into one record per CDR3 protein. This sample has around 100,000 distinct CDR3 sequences, with around 24% found just once. Input material: synovial fluid, either unsorted or a sorted T cell fraction (not recorded which). Receptors originate from a male donor with ankylosing spondylitis. Each CDR3 is given with its conserved first and last residue. The D gene is left open where the match is weak. Some rows have no size entry. The others give once, few or many, or a class for an expanded clone.

size,V,J,D,CDR3,DNA
.,TRBV5-5,TRBJ1-1,.,CASSLEQGPWATEAFF,TGTGCCAGCAGCTTGGAGCAGGGCCCGTGGGCAACTGAAGCTTTCTTT
.,TRBV20-1,TRBJ2-3,.,CSAISGTTDKQYF,TGCAGTGCTATTAGCGGAACCACAGATAAGCAGTATTTT
many,TRBV7-9,TRBJ1-3,TRBD1,CASKPGQAGNTIYF,TGTGCCAGCAAACCGGGACAGGCTGGAAACACCATATATTTT
many,TRBV12-3/TRBV12-4,TRBJ2-7,.,CASTKGSSYEQYF,TGTGCCAGCACCAAGGGGAGCTCCTACGAGCAGTACTTC
.,TRBV11-2,TRBJ2-1,.,CASSLEGGINYNEQFF,TGTGCCAGCAGCTTAGAGGGGGGTATCAACTACAATGAGCAGTTCTTC
.,TRBV24-1,TRBJ2-1,.,CATSDLRDTAYNEQFF,TGTGCCACCAGTGACCTCCGGGACACCGCCTACAATGAGCAGTTCTTC
.,TRBV19,TRBJ2-3,.,CASSPGPGLTDTQYF,TGTGCCAGTAGTCCAGGACCGGGGCTCACAGATACGCAGTATTTT
medium-sized,TRBV12-3/TRBV12-4,TRBJ2-2,.,CASRPSGGGGELFF,TGTGCCAGCAGACCTTCGGGTGGGGGCGGGGAGCTGTTTTTT
many,TRBV12-3/TRBV12-4,TRBJ2-1,TRBD1,CASSSRGRRVNEQFF,TGTGCCAGCAGCTCCAGGGGGCGGAGGGTCAATGAGCAGTTCTTC
many,TRBV27,TRBJ2-5,.,CASSYSGTRETQYF,TGTGCCAGCAGTTACAGTGGGACGCGTGAGACCCAGTACTTC
many,TRBV20-1,TRBJ2-1,TRBD2,CSPAQVASGRRLNEQFF,TGCAGTCCGGCCCAAGTGGCTAGCGGGAGACGATTGAATGAGCAGTTCTTC
few,TRBV11-3,TRBJ1-1,TRBD1,CASSLRGLNTEAFF,TGTGCCAGCAGCTTAAGGGGGCTGAACACTGAAGCTTTCTTT
few,TRBV5-1,TRBJ2-1,.,CASSVKGLYNEQFF,TGCGCCAGCAGCGTCAAGGGGCTGTACAATGAGCAGTTCTTC
few,TRBV7-9,TRBJ2-3,TRBD2,CASSFGSGAGGTQYF,TGTGCCAGCAGCTTTGGTAGCGGCGCGGGGGGAACGCAGTATTTT
.,TRBV25-1,TRBJ2-7,.,CASSEYMGGPSSYEQYF,TGTGCCAGCAGTGAATATATGGGGGGACCTAGCTCCTACGAGCAGTACTTC
few,TRBV20-1,TRBJ2-3,.,CSAPSAGADTQYF,TGCAGTGCGCCCTCGGCTGGGGCAGATACGCAGTATTTT
few,TRBV6-5,TRBJ1-1,.,CASSSWATEAFF,TGTGCCAGCAGTTCCTGGGCCACTGAAGCTTTCTTT
few,TRBV3-1,TRBJ1-2,.,CASSQDSTGANYGYTF,TGTGCCAGCAGCCAAGATTCAACAGGAGCTAACTATGGCTACACCTTC
once,TRBV15,TRBJ2-5,TRBD1,CATSRGTGGIQETQYF,TGTGCCACCAGCAGAGGGACAGGGGGAATACAAGAGACCCAGTACTTC
many,TRBV5-1,TRBJ1-1,.,CASSLGTPFLNTEAFF,TGCGCCAGCAGCTTGGGAACACCATTCCTGAACACTGAAGCTTTCTTT
few,TRBV25-1,TRBJ1-1,.,CASSALRENTEAFF,TGTGCCAGCAGTGCACTCCGGGAGAACACTGAAGCTTTCTTT
.,TRBV2,TRBJ2-3,TRBD2,CARGGETTTITDTQYF,TGTGCCAGGGGAGGGGAGACTACGACGATCACAGATACGCAGTATTTT
.,TRBV7-2,TRBJ2-2,.,CASKVGEASGELFF,TGTGCCAGCAAGGTGGGAGAGGCAAGCGGGGAGCTGTTTTTT
many,TRBV20-1,TRBJ2-1,.,CSASRGSSYNEQFF,TGCAGTGCTAGTAGGGGGAGCTCCTACAATGAGCAGTTCTTC
few,TRBV6-6,TRBJ1-5,.,CASSQTGYQPQHF,TGTGCCAGCAGCCAAACTGGTTATCAGCCCCAGCATTTT
.,TRBV5-1,TRBJ1-3,.,CASSLGKGDGNTIYF,TGCGCCAGCAGCTTGGGGAAAGGGGATGGAAACACCATATATTTT
.,TRBV6-2/TRBV6-3,TRBJ2-6,TRBD1,CASSYGTGFTNVLTF,TGTGCCAGCAGTTACGGGACAGGGTTTACCAACGTCCTGACTTTC
few,TRBV5-4,TRBJ2-4,TRBD1,CASSSAPGQGENIQYF,TGTGCCAGCAGTTCGGCTCCGGGACAGGGAGAGAACATTCAGTACTTC
few,TRBV24-1,TRBJ1-1,TRBD1,CATRGTGNTEAFF,TGTGCCACCAGGGGGACAGGGAACACTGAAGCTTTCTTT
many,TRBV6-6,TRBJ1-1,.,CASSYSVGTEAFF,TGTGCCAGCAGTTACTCGGTGGGCACTGAAGCTTTCTTT
few,TRBV21-1,TRBJ2-7,.,CASSKGAASLYEQYF,TGTGCCAGCAGCAAAGGTGCAGCGAGTCTCTACGAGCAGTACTTC
.,TRBV3-1,TRBJ2-6,.,CASSIYRAGANVLTF,TGTGCCAGCAGCATATACAGGGCTGGGGCCAACGTCCTGACTTTC
many,TRBV29-1,TRBJ2-1,.,CSVVEGYNEQFF,TGCAGCGTTGTAGAGGGGTACAATGAGCAGTTCTTC
.,TRBV19,TRBJ2-5,TRBD1,CASRAPGQGAGETQYF,TGTGCCAGCAGAGCGCCGGGACAGGGGGCAGGAGAGACCCAGTACTTC
.,TRBV6-4,TRBJ2-6,TRBD1,CASSPTGYGGANVLTF,TGTGCCAGCAGTCCGACAGGGTACGGGGGGGCCAACGTCCTGACTTTC
.,TRBV11-2,TRBJ2-1,.,CASSLSAGPYHEQFF,TGTGCCAGCAGCTTATCCGCAGGGCCCTACCATGAGCAGTTCTTC
.,TRBV7-9,TRBJ2-5,TRBD2,CASSLGTSGRARETQYF,TGTGCCAGCAGCTTAGGGACTAGCGGGAGGGCCCGGGAGACCCAGTACTTC
.,TRBV5-1,TRBJ1-2,.,CASSSPGRTSTEGYTF,TGCGCCAGCAGCTCCCCAGGGAGAACCAGTACCGAAGGCTACACCTTC
.,TRBV6-5,TRBJ2-2,.,CASSYSATSNTGELFF,TGTGCCAGCAGTTACTCCGCGACAAGTAACACCGGGGAGCTGTTTTTT
many,TRBV24-1,TRBJ2-5,.,CAIEPQGQETQYF,TGTGCCATCGAACCGCAGGGGCAAGAGACCCAGTACTTC
.,TRBV24-1,TRBJ1-1,.,CATSDPGVTEAFF,TGTGCCACCAGTGACCCTGGGGTGACTGAAGCTTTCTTT
few,TRBV3-1,TRBJ2-1,TRBD1,CASSAWTGHNEQFF,TGTGCCAGCAGCGCTTGGACAGGACACAATGAGCAGTTCTTC